Below, 12 T cell receptor beta chains from the same sample are listed, as sequenced in a study of response to subunit inactivated influenza vaccine. TCRdb reprocessed the RT-PCR reads via MiXCR and lists one record per CDR3 protein. The data contain approximately 500,000 distinct CDR3 sequences, 13% of them seen just once; the ten biggest clones take up less than 15%. The sample consisted of PBMCs from blood, taken around seven weeks after vaccination. The receptors were gathered from a man over 45 who received an inactivated influenza vaccine.

The chain joins TRBV12-3 or TRBV12-4 to TRBJ2-1; a weak D match, TRBD2 (6 bases). The germline V and J ends were trimmed by 3 bases and 8 bases, with 17 bases remaining between them. The CDR3 spans 15 residues. CDR3 DNA: TGTGCCAGCAGTTTTCGGGACTCTCCCAGGGATGAGCAGTTCTTC. The encoded protein is CASSFRDSPRDEQFF.

The J gene is TRBJ1-2, the V gene TRBV6-1; D remains unclear. CDR1 is MNHNS and CDR2 is SASEGT in the germline V gene. V was trimmed by 4 bases and J by 8 bases, leaving 14 bases between them. The CDR3 length is 13 residues. The CDR3 loop is CASSADGLGGYTF. The DNA for the CDR3 is TGTGCCAGCAGTGCTGACGGGCTGGGAGGCTACACCTTC.

Points on this clonotype: Germline is not matched at one junction end, which may reflect a read error. The chain carries TRBV10-3 and TRBJ2-3; D gene unclear. Germline V gene lookup returns CDR1 ENHRY and CDR2 SYGVKD. The CDR3 consists of 15 residues. CDR3 DNA: TGTGCCATCAGTCAGTCTAGACCCGCGCCAGATACGCAGTATTTT. It is translated as CAISQSRPAPDTQYF.

In its sample, this clonotype was seen a few times. For the CDR3, the DNA is TGCAGTGCTAGAGGGCCCCGGGCAGCTTACAACTATGGCTACACCTTC. It yields the protein CSARGPRAAYNYGYTF. The chain recombines TRBV20-1 with TRBJ1-2; no clear D gene. This CDR3 spans 16 amino acids. Germline V gene sequence: CDR1 DFQATT, CDR2 SNEGSKA (reference sequence). Trimming took off 1 base at V and 2 bases at J, with 17 bases between the two ends.

The chain combines TRBV20-1 with TRBJ2-1; TRBD2 might be the D (6 bases). This CDR3 spans 11 amino acids. V was shortened by 3 bases and J by 16 bases, with 16 bases between the two germline ends. Per germline, CDR1 DFQATT and CDR2 SNEGSKA (reference sequence). The CDR3 protein is CSASPGTGTFF. CDR3 DNA: TGCAGTGCTAGCCCCGGGACGGGGACTTTCTTC.

This clonotype was seen at least ten times. The chain combines TRBV20-1 with TRBJ1-5, with a possible D match to TRBD1 (6 bases). CDR3 length: 14 residues. Germline lookup yields CDR1 DFQATT and CDR2 SNEGSKA (reference sequence). The V and J ends lost 6 bases and 1 base respectively, with 13 bases between them. CDR3 in DNA: TGCAGTGCCTGGACAGCTGGGAGCAATCAGCCCCAGCATTTT. Translation gives CSAWTAGSNQPQHF.

This chain uses TRBV6-1 with TRBJ2-1; 9 bases are shared with TRBD1. With V trimmed by 4 bases and J by 1 base, 8 bases remained unmatched. This CDR3 region has 17 residues. Germline CDR1 is MNHNS and CDR2 is SASEGT. CDR3 coding DNA: TGTGCCAGCAGTGCCTCCGGGACAGGGAGGTCCTACAATGAGCAGTTCTTC. It is translated as CASSASGTGRSYNEQFF.

The V gene is TRBV7-2, the J gene TRBJ2-5; 12 bases agree with TRBD2. Germline V gene lookup returns CDR1 SGHTA and CDR2 FQGNSA. V lost 5 bases and J lost 7; bases outside the gene matches: 8. This CDR3 spans 15 amino acids. The CDR3, as DNA: TGTGCCAGCAGCACGACTAGCGGGGGTTACGTGACCCAGTACTTC. It is translated as CASSTTSGGYVTQYF.

The CDR3: CASSQTGTVYGYTF. For the CDR3, the DNA is TGTGCCAGCAGCCAAACCGGGACCGTATATGGCTACACCTTC. V is TRBV6-2 or TRBV6-3 and J is TRBJ1-2; D perhaps matches TRBD1 (5 bases). Deletions cut 6 bases from V and 5 bases from J, with 16 bases between. This CDR3 contains 14 residues. Germline CDR1 MNHEY, CDR2 SVGEGT.

There are a few counts of this clonotype. V gene TRBV6-1 combines with J gene TRBJ1-6, with D perhaps TRBD1 (6 bases). The CDR3 runs to 16 residues. Germline lookup yields CDR1 MNHNS and CDR2 SASEGT. Between the trimmed V and J ends, which lost 5 bases and 6 bases, there was a span of 17 bases. DNA for the CDR3: TGTGCCAGCAGTCTGGGTACAGGGATACTTAATTCACCCCTCCACTTT. Translation gives CASSLGTGILNSPLHF.

This clonotype was observed a few times. The CDR3 loop is CASSYGTGLYGYTF. In nucleotides, the CDR3 is TGTGCCAGCAGTTACGGGACAGGCCTGTATGGCTACACCTTC. The chain combines TRBV6-2 or TRBV6-3 with TRBJ1-2; 8 bases agree with TRBD1. The length of the CDR3 is 14 residues. The V and J ends lost 2 bases and 5 bases, in that order; junction bases with no gene match: 4. Germline CDR1 MNHEY, CDR2 SVGEGT.

CDR3 protein: CASSTDRARRPLQETQYF. The CDR3 nucleotides are TGTGCCAGCAGCACCGACAGGGCGCGTAGGCCCCTCCAAGAGACCCAGTACTTC. The chain combines TRBV11-2 with TRBJ2-5; 7 bases line up with TRBD1. The CDR3 extends over 18 amino acids. Germline-derived CDR1 and CDR2 are SGHAT and FQNNGV. The J segment lost 1 base and the V segment lost 5 bases, leaving 16 bases of the junction unmatched.